This T cell receptor beta chain was obtained from a study of metastatic and nonmetastatic thyroid tumors (dated by TCRdb to the early 2020s). Regarding the study in general: For patients with malignant and with benign thyroid disease, the researchers compared repertoires between peripheral blood samples and tumor or nodule tissue samples. Broad study findings and their caveats: In both blood and tumor samples, TCR beta diversity was reported to be significantly higher in malignant tumors than in benign nodules.

This clone was found many times. It lacks a known antigen. Base qualities are missing; no much larger clone stands one base away. Before undergoing thyroid surgery, none of the patients had been given any kind of treatment. Patient clinical samples collected from about 2011 to 2018 were retrospectively analysed using T-cell receptor beta sequencing. Library preparation used PCR. Sequencing was carried out with an Illumina HiSeq 4000. High-throughput sequencing was used to profile the TCR beta-chain CDR3 region of every patient. On the study's bioinformatics: A classifier to discriminate distant-metastatic papillary thyroid cancer patients was built from CDR3 differences across clinicopathological groups. To measure repertoire diversity the researchers used the Shannon index, while the Morisita-Horn index served to gauge how similar the tumor and blood repertoires were. TCRdb took the public reads, trimmed them with fastp at Q25, ran MiXCR for clone calling and kept in-frame beta chains. The V and J calls here are based on TCRdb, not the publication. The sample records 40,000 to 50,000 clones, roughly 3.9% of which are singletons. The ten most abundant clones make up less than 10% of the sample.

The CDR3 starts with the cysteine, ends with the phenylalanine, and has 16 residues. The DNA shown is the 48-base CDR3, in frame from base 1. The junction carries 6 bases between V and J, which are trimmed by 0 bases and 0 bases respectively. Via the germline V gene, CDR1 is ENHRY and CDR2 SYGVKD. This TCR came from a female donor with papillary thyroid cancer or a benign thyroid nodule (not recorded which). Some clones in this sample may be carry-over from other donors' samples. This receptor chain uses TRBV10-3 and TRBJ2-6; the D gene cannot be resolved reliably. Sequencing was carried out using blood. The CDR3 region: CAISESPDSGANVLTF. The nucleotide sequence reads TGTGCCATCAGTGAGTCGCCCGACTCTGGGGCCAACGTCCTGACTTTC.